This record concerns one T cell receptor (beta chain) sequence. The antigen is unknown. This entry belongs to a study of shared clonotypes between healthy human individuals. Study-level results: The rarefaction results pointed to incomplete sorted-subset sequencing despite large depth. Researchers sampled blood only, noting tissue repertoires likely differ.

The CDR3 runs to 12 residues. From germline, CDR1 is ENHRY and CDR2 SYGVKD. The protocol was immunoSEQ multiplex PCR, while the TCRdb copy is restricted to in-frame clones and leaves out a portion. The sample has 1.6 million or so clones, roughly 96% seen once; the top ten hold roughly 1.1%. This clonotype was obtained from a man aged 25-40 years in good health. The sequencing input was naive CD4+ T cells sorted from blood. This sample's subset: CD45RA+ positively selected. The chain uses TRBV10-3 and TRBJ2-3; D may be TRBD2 (7 bases). DNA for the CDR3: TGTGTAACCGGGGGGCCGAGTTTGCCGCAGTATTTT. It yields the protein CVTGGPSLPQYF.